This paragraph reports one T cell receptor (beta chain). Its antigen is unknown. This specimen belongs to a study of cytomegalovirus exposure and HLA in healthy donors. Points from the study as a whole: Most likely, a cluster of highly shared sequence variants arose as a sequencing artifact. TRBV6-2, TRBV6-3 and other indistinguishable V segments were excluded. At a 0.05 false discovery rate, a later analysis found 16,951 TCR beta sequences to be associated with HLA alleles.

Trimming pared 7 bases from V and 4 bases from J, leaving 11 bases between. The CDR3 has 13 residues. Germline V gene lookup returns CDR1 MDHEN and CDR2 SYDVKM. Researchers ran the PCR with 60 Vbeta and 13 Jbeta primers. The data were produced by immunoSEQ multiplex PCR, yet TCRdb's version contains in-frame clones alone and is incomplete. Of around 170,000 clones listed, about four fifths are singletons. The receptor was isolated from a woman between 45 and 60 years old in good health and CMV-seropositive. The sample taken for sequencing was PBMCs. The chain recombines TRBV28 with TRBJ1-5; the D gene is possibly TRBD1 (6 bases). CDR3 nucleotide sequence: TGTGCCAGCATCCCCCAGGGGAATCAGCCCCAGCATTTT. Translating gives CASIPQGNQPQHF.